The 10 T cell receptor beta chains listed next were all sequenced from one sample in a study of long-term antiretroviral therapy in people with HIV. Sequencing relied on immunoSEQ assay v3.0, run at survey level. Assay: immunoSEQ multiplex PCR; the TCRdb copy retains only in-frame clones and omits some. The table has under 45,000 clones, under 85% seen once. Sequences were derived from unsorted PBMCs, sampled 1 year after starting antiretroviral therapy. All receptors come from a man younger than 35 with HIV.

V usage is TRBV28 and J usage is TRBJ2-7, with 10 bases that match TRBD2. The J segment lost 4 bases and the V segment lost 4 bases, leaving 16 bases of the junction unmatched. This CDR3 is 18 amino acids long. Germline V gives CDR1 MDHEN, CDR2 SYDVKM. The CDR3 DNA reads TGTGCCAGCAGTTCCCTAGGACTAGCGGCCACAGGAGGATACGAGCAGTACTTC. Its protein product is CASSSLGLAATGGYEQYF.

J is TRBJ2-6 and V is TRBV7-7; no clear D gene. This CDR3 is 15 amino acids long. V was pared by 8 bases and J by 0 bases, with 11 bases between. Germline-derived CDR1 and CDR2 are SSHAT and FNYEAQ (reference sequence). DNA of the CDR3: TGTGCCAGCGCCTTGGGTAGCTCTGGGGCCAACGTCCTGACTTTC. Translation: CASALGSSGANVLTF.

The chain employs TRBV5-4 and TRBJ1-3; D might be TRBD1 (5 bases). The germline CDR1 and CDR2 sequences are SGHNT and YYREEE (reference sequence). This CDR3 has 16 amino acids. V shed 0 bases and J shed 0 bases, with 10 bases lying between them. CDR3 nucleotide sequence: TGTGCCAGCAGCTTGGCCGAGGGGAGCTCTGGAAACACCATATATTTT. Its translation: CASSLAEGSSGNTIYF. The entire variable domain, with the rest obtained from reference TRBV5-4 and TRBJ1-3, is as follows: ETGVTQSPTHLIKTRGQQVTLRCSSQSGHNTVSWYQQALGQGPQFIFQYYREEENGRGNFPPRFSGLQFPNYSSELNVNALELDDSALYLCASSLAEGSSGNTIYFGEGSWLTVV.

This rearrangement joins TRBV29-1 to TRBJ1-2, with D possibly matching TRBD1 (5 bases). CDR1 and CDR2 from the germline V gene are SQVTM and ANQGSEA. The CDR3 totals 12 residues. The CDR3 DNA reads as TGCATCACCCCCGCCGGGGCCGATGGCTACACCTTC. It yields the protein CITPAGADGYTF.

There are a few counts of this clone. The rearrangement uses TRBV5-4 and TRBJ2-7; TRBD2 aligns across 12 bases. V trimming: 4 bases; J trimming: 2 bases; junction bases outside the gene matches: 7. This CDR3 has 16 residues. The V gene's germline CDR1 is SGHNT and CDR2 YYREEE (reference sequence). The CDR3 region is CASSPGLAGKTYEQYF. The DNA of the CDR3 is TGTGCCAGCAGCCCTGGACTAGCGGGGAAGACCTACGAGCAGTACTTC.

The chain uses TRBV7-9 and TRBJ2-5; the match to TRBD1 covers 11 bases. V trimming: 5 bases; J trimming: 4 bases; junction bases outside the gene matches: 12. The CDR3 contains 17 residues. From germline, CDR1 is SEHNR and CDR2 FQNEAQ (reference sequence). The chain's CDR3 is CASSKSPGDRGRETQYF. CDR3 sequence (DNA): TGTGCCAGCAGCAAAAGTCCCGGGGACAGGGGGAGAGAGACCCAGTACTTC.

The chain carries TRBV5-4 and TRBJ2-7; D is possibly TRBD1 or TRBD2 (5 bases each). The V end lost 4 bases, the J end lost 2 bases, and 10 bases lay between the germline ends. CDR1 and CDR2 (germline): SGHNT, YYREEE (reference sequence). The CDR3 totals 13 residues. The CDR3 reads CASSDGATYEQYF. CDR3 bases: TGTGCCAGCAGCGACGGGGCGACCTACGAGCAGTACTTC.

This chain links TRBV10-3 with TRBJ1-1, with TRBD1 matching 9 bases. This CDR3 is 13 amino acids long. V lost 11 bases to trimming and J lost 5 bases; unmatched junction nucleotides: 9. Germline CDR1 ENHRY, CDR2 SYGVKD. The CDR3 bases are TGTGCCTCAACAGGGGGCTTGAGTACTGAAGCTTTCTTT. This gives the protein CASTGGLSTEAFF.

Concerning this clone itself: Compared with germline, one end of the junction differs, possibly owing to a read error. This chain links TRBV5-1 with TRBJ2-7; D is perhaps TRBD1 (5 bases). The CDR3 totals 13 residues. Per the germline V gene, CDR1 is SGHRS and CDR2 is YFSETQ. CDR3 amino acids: CASRPAPPRAQIF. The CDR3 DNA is TGCGCCAGCAGACCAGCCCCCCCCAGGGCGCAAATCTTC.

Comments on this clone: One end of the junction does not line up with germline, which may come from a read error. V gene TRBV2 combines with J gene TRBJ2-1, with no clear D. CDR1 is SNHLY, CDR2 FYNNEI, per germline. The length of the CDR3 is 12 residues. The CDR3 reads CASSEVMVYQVF. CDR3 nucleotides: TGTGCCAGCAGTGAAGTGATGGTTTATCAAGTCTTC.